These 12 T cell receptor beta chains came from one sample sequenced in a study of cytomegalovirus exposure and HLA in healthy donors. The PCR used 60 Vbeta and 13 Jbeta primers. The data were produced by immunoSEQ multiplex PCR, yet TCRdb's version contains in-frame clones alone and is incomplete. The table shows roughly 100,000 clones, with about 80% occurring only once. Specimen: PBMCs. The receptors derive from a woman aged 40 to 55 in good health and CMV-seronegative.

The rearrangement uses TRBV6-5 and TRBJ2-1, with 8 bases lining up with TRBD2. Germline values: CDR1 MNHEY, CDR2 SVGAGI. Unmatched junction bases numbered 4, after V lost 5 bases and J lost 7 bases. This CDR3 spans 13 amino acids. CDR3 sequence (DNA): TGTGCCAGCAGTCAATCGGGAGGGAATGAGCAGTTCTTC. This sequence encodes CASSQSGGNEQFF.

With regard to this clone: This specimen includes other DNA sequences encoding the same CDR3. This CDR3 is CATRDSETGELFF. CDR3 coding DNA: TGTGCCACTAGGGACAGTGAAACCGGGGAGCTGTTTTTT. This chain joins TRBV10-3 and TRBJ2-2; the match to TRBD1 covers 7 bases. Germline values: CDR1 ENHRY, CDR2 SYGVKD. V lost 10 bases to trimming and J lost 5 bases; unmatched junction nucleotides: 7. The CDR3 has 13 residues.

The chain is built from TRBV15 and TRBJ2-1, with TRBD2 matching 11 bases. This CDR3 is built from 17 residues. With 0 bases clipped from V and 7 bases from J, the junction kept 8 bases outside the gene matches. CDR1 and CDR2 (germline): LNHNV, YYDKDF (reference sequence). This CDR3 reads CATSREVGLAGGNEQFF. CDR3 DNA: TGTGCCACCAGCAGAGAGGTCGGTCTAGCGGGAGGTAATGAGCAGTTCTTC. The complete variable domain, with remaining parts taken from reference TRBV15 and TRBJ2-1, reads DAMVIQNPRYQVTQFGKPVTLSCSQTLNHNVMYWYQQKSSQAPKLLFHYYDKDFNNEADTPDNFQSRRPNTSFCFLDIRSPGLGDTAMYLCATSREVGLAGGNEQFFGPGTRLTVL.

This rearrangement joins TRBV15 to TRBJ1-6; D is ambiguous. CDR3 size: 14 residues. Germline V lookup: CDR1 LNHNV, CDR2 YYDKDF (reference sequence). The V gene lost 4 bases and the J gene lost 6 bases, with 10 bases spanning the gap. Here the CDR3 DNA reads TGTGCCACCAGCACCCGAGGCCCTAATTCACCCCTCCACTTT. Translated, it gives CATSTRGPNSPLHF.

The chain couples TRBV7-2 to TRBJ2-2; TRBD1 might be the D (5 bases). Germline CDR1 is SGHTA and CDR2 is FQGNSA. The CDR3 contains 17 residues. The ends were cut back, 7 bases at V and 4 bases at J, with 22 bases in the middle. The CDR3 nucleotides are TGTGCCAGCACCCTAGGGGTCGGCCTCTTAAGCACCGGGGAGCTGTTTTTT. Protein sequence: CASTLGVGLLSTGELFF.

The chain couples TRBV4-1 to TRBJ2-7, with 8 positions matching TRBD1. CDR1 and CDR2 from the germline V gene are MGHRA and YSYEKL. The CDR3 has 17 amino acids. The V gene end was trimmed by 7 bases and the J gene end by 7 bases; junction bases not matched to a gene: 21. The CDR3 is CASITVTHDRGNGEQYF. In DNA, the CDR3 is TGCGCCAGCATAACCGTAACCCATGACAGGGGCAATGGGGAGCAGTACTTC.

This clone was recorded a few times. The chain couples TRBV7-9 to TRBJ1-6, with a possible D match to TRBD1 (6 bases). The V end lost 4 bases, the J end lost 9 bases, and 13 bases lay between the germline ends. Germline CDR1 is SEHNR and CDR2 is FQNEAQ (reference sequence). The length of the CDR3 is 14 residues. CDR3 amino acids: CASSSRTEGSPLHF. The CDR3 DNA reads as TGTGCCAGCAGCTCCCGGACAGAGGGTTCACCCCTCCACTTT.

This chain connects TRBV5-6 to TRBJ2-5, with D maybe TRBD1 (5 bases). The CDR3 spans 15 residues. V lost 4 bases and J lost 4, with 17 bases in between. The germline CDR1 and CDR2 sequences are SGHDT and YYEEEE. The CDR3 DNA sequence: TGTGCCAGCAGCGGGGCAGGGCTAAGGGGAGAGACCCAGTACTTC. It encodes CASSGAGLRGETQYF.

The V gene is TRBV7-9, the J gene TRBJ2-7; TRBD2 might be the D (6 bases). This CDR3 is built from 14 residues. The V end was cut by 2 bases, the J end by 3 bases, with 11 bases between. Germline V gene lookup returns CDR1 SEHNR and CDR2 FQNEAQ (reference sequence). The DNA of the CDR3 is TGTGCCAGCAGCTTATTTGGAGGGAACTACGAGCAGTACTTC. It encodes CASSLFGGNYEQYF.

This clone was seen once. V and J are TRBV11-2 and TRBJ2-2; maybe TRBD1 (5 bases). Germline V lookup: CDR1 SGHAT, CDR2 FQNNGV. The length of the CDR3 is 13 residues. Trimming shortened V by 5 bases and J by 13 bases, and 17 bases separated the two germline ends. CDR3 sequence: CASSPRQLGWLFF. The CDR3 DNA sequence: TGTGCCAGCAGCCCTAGACAGCTCGGGTGGCTGTTTTTT.

V is TRBV5-1 and J is TRBJ1-3, with 8 nucleotides matching TRBD1. J gave up 8 bases and V 4 bases, and 14 bases lay outside the gene matches. The CDR3 is made up of 16 amino acids. Germline assignment: CDR1 SGHRS and CDR2 YFSETQ. The CDR3 nucleotides are TGCGCCAGCAGCAGCTCCGGGACAGGCCTAGTAGACACCATATATTTT. Protein: CASSSSGTGLVDTIYF.

V and J are TRBV29-1 and TRBJ2-2; D ambiguous. This CDR3 is built from 13 residues. The V end was cut by 2 bases, the J end by 3 bases, with 7 bases between. The germline V gene encodes CDR1 SQVTM and CDR2 ANQGSEA. The CDR3 DNA is TGCAGCGTTGAATACAGATACACCGGGGAGCTGTTTTTT. Amino acids: CSVEYRYTGELFF.